The clone carrying this T cell receptor beta chain has just a few counts. The antigen is undetermined. Germline CDR1 and CDR2: LNHNV and YYDKDF (reference sequence). This CDR3 has 16 residues. V was trimmed by 0 bases and J by 2 bases, leaving 10 bases between them. Assay execution took place at the deep level. TCRdb keeps only in-frame clones here, not all; method: immunoSEQ multiplex PCR. Seen here are approximately 460,000 clones, approximately 71% observed once, and the top ten hold around 13%. Roughly 84 million PBMCs served as the genomic DNA source for unsorted samples. The data derive from a study of shared clonotypes between healthy human individuals. Across the study: The donors, two women and a few men, were aged 18 to 49. Findings and limits, study-wide: Clonotype sharing among the donors was expected to vary with sequencing depth.

The clonotype originates from a woman aged 40 to 50 in good health. Some clones in this sample may be carry-over from other donors' samples. The chain links TRBV15 to TRBJ2-2; D may be TRBD1 (6 bases). Specimen: PBMCs. The CDR3 sequence is CATSRDTGINTGELFF. The CDR3 bases are TGTGCCACCAGCAGAGATACAGGGATAAACACCGGGGAGCTGTTTTTT.